Listed here are 8 T cell receptor beta chains from one sample, sequenced in a study of blood T cell repertoires in COVID-19. Assay used: immunoSEQ multiplex PCR; TCRdb lists only in-frame clones, some missing. The repertoire holds tens of thousands of clones, with around 84% as singletons. Sample: peripheral blood. Every receptor here comes from a human donor in a cohort sampled during active COVID-19.

The rearrangement links TRBV24-1 to TRBJ1-5, with D maybe TRBD1 (6 bases). The V end was cut by 9 bases, the J end by 2 bases, with 13 bases between. This CDR3 region has 14 residues. Germline lookup yields CDR1 KGHDR and CDR2 SFDVKD. CDR3 loop: CATSGGAGNQPQHF. DNA for the CDR3: TGTGCCACCTCGGGGGGGGCTGGCAATCAGCCCCAGCATTTT.

The J gene is TRBJ2-2, the V gene TRBV12-3 or TRBV12-4, with a possible D match to TRBD2 (6 bases). The length of the CDR3 is 13 residues. The V end lost 5 bases, the J end lost 8 bases, and 12 bases lay between the germline ends. The CDR3 DNA reads as TGTGCCAGCAGTGTGGGGGGAGTAGGGGAGCTGTTTTTT. It specifies CASSVGGVGELFF.

This clone has just a few counts. The rearrangement uses TRBV12-5 and TRBJ1-6, with a tentative D call TRBD1 (5 bases). Trimming took off 4 bases at V and 5 bases at J, with 9 bases between the two ends. The CDR3 has 14 residues. Germline V gene sequence: CDR1 LGHNT, CDR2 FRNRAP. CDR3 protein: CASGYGADNSPLHF. In DNA form, the CDR3 reads TGTGCTAGTGGTTATGGGGCGGATAATTCACCCCTCCACTTT.

J is TRBJ2-1 and V is TRBV2, with 10 bases identical to TRBD2. CDR1 SNHLY and CDR2 FYNNEI come from the germline V gene. V was clipped by 7 bases and J by 6 bases; unmatched bases: 6. The CDR3 contains 14 residues. CDR3 amino acids: CASIASGRANEQFF. In DNA, the CDR3 is TGTGCCAGCATCGCGAGCGGGAGGGCCAATGAGCAGTTCTTC. The full variable domain, with the rest looked up from reference TRBV2 and TRBJ2-1, is EPEVTQTPSHQVTQMGQEVILRCVPISNHLYFYWYRQILGQKVEFLVSFYNNEISEKSEIFDDQFSVERPDGSNFTLKIRSTKLEDSAMYFCASIASGRANEQFFGPGTRLTVL.

The chain carries TRBV14 and TRBJ2-5; 7 bases are shared with TRBD1. The CDR3 is made up of 16 amino acids. The germline V gene encodes CDR1 SGHDN and CDR2 FVKESK. The ends lost 1 base at V and 5 bases at J; junction bases unmatched: 10. The CDR3 DNA follows: TGTGCCAGCAGCCAAGTCTCTAGGGGGCGTTGGGAGACCCAGTACTTC. This translates into CASSQVSRGRWETQYF.

Written as DNA, the CDR3 is TGCGCCAGCAGCGCCCCCGAACAGGGGGGGCAAGAGACCCAGTACTTC. Translating it yields CASSAPEQGGQETQYF. The chain links TRBV5-1 to TRBJ2-5, with D perhaps TRBD1 (8 bases). V was clipped by 4 bases and J by 2 bases, with 18 bases between them. The CDR3 runs 16 residues. Germline V lookup: CDR1 SGHRS, CDR2 YFSETQ.

The genes are TRBV20-1 and TRBJ2-7, with 10 positions matching TRBD2. The CDR3 loop spans 17 amino acids. The V and J ends lost 3 bases and 0 bases, in that order; junction bases with no gene match: 11. The germline V gene has CDR1 DFQATT and CDR2 SNEGSKA (reference sequence). CDR3 amino acids: CSASRELAGAPSYEQYF. In nucleotides, the CDR3 is TGCAGTGCTAGTCGAGAGCTAGCGGGAGCACCCTCCTACGAGCAGTACTTC.

The chain uses TRBV7-3 and TRBJ2-6; D perhaps matches TRBD1 (6 bases). The V gene's germline CDR1 is SGHTA and CDR2 FQGTGA. This CDR3 is 18 amino acids long. V was trimmed by 2 bases and J by 0 bases, leaving 14 bases between them. CDR3 region: CASSLLPGANSGANVLTF. CDR3 nucleotides: TGTGCCAGCAGCTTATTGCCAGGGGCAAACTCTGGGGCCAACGTCCTGACTTTC. Supplemented by reference TRBV7-3 and TRBJ2-6, the full variable domain reads GAGVSQTPSNKVTEKGKYVELRCDPISGHTALYWYRQSLGQGPEFLIYFQGTGAADDSGLPNDRFFAVRPEGSVSTLKIQRTERGDSAVYLCASSLLPGANSGANVLTFGAGSRLTVL.